This note documents a single TCR beta chain sequence. The antigen remains undetermined. This sample stems from a study of cytomegalovirus exposure and HLA in healthy donors. Notes on the study in general: With high specificity and sensitivity, the classifier reportedly diagnosed cytomegalovirus status. Later on, a genetic analysis was performed. It linked a missense variant in DCLRE1C with V- and J-gene trimming of TCR beta. Fewer N-insertions than the roughly 670-donor mean were reportedly shown by an Asian-associated ancestry cluster in a later analysis.

13 Jbeta primers and 60 Vbeta primers were used for the PCR. Measured with immunoSEQ multiplex PCR; TCRdb has only the in-frame clones, and not every one. The table records fewer than 150,000 clones, 82% of them present only once. The CDR3 has 18 residues. The junction had 12 bases not matched to a gene; V was cut back by 6 bases and J by 3 bases. Germline V lookup: CDR1 SEHNR, CDR2 FQNEAQ (reference sequence). This receptor was identified in a woman aged 18-35 years in good health and CMV-seronegative. The chain links TRBV7-9 to TRBJ2-3; 13 bases match TRBD2. The sequenced material came from PBMCs. The CDR3 DNA follows: TGTGCCAGCAGACAAAGACTAGCGGGGGGCCAGGAAACAGATACGCAGTATTTT. Its translation is CASRQRLAGGQETDTQYF.